These 5 T cell receptor beta chains were sequenced from one sample in a study of blood T cell repertoires in COVID-19. Here immunoSEQ multiplex PCR was the method, and the copy in TCRdb shows in-frame clones only, minus some. The data contain around 260,000 clones, 80% to 85% of them singletons. Sequenced material: peripheral blood. The receptors were sampled from a person aged 70 to 85 with COVID-19, enrolled during active disease.

The table lists this clone with a count of one. J is TRBJ1-3 and V is TRBV19; a weak D match, TRBD1 (6 bases). The CDR3 extends over 14 amino acids. Germline V lookup: CDR1 LNHDA, CDR2 SQIVND (reference sequence). Trimming removed 2 bases from V and 2 bases from J, with 7 bases in between. The CDR3 region is CASSITGPGNTIYF. CDR3 nucleotides: TGTGCCAGTAGTATAACAGGGCCTGGAAACACCATATATTTT.

The chain employs TRBV3-1 (or the pseudogene TRBV3-2) and TRBJ2-1; 11 nucleotides line up with TRBD2. Losses at the gene ends were 1 base for V and 8 bases for J; bases not matched to a gene: 7. The germline gives CDR1 LGHDT, CDR2 YNNKEL (reference sequence). The CDR3 is 16 residues long. CDR3 sequence (DNA): TGTGCCAGCAGCCAAGCTGTACTAGCGGGAGTATATGAGCAGTTCTTC. It encodes CASSQAVLAGVYEQFF.

This chain joins TRBV6-4 and TRBJ2-2; 8 bases line up with TRBD1. This CDR3 has 15 residues. Germline V lookup: CDR1 MRHNA, CDR2 SNTAGT. V shed 4 bases and J 1 base; nucleotides not matched to a gene: 2. The chain's CDR3 is CASSVGTGNTGELFF. CDR3 DNA sequence: TGTGCCAGCAGTGTGGGGACAGGGAACACCGGGGAGCTGTTTTTT.

This chain uses TRBV7-2 with TRBJ2-1; 8 bases are a match to TRBD2. The CDR3 totals 15 residues. Per germline, CDR1 SGHTA and CDR2 FQGNSA. Trimming took 5 bases from V and 5 from J; bases not matched to a gene: 8. The CDR3 nucleotides read TGTGCCAGCAGCCGTGGACTAGCCAAAAACAATGAGCAGTTCTTC. Its translation: CASSRGLAKNNEQFF. Combining the CDR3 with reference TRBV7-2 and TRBJ2-1 gives the whole variable domain GAGVSQSPSNKVTEKGKDVELRCDPISGHTALYWYRQSLGQGLEFLIYFQGNSAPDKSGLPSDRFSAERTGGSVSTLTIQRTQQEDSAVYLCASSRGLAKNNEQFFGPGTRLTVL.

The chain has TRBV3-1 (or the pseudogene TRBV3-2) and TRBJ2-1; tentatively, D is TRBD2 (5 bases). This CDR3 region has 16 residues. V shed 0 bases and J shed 4 bases, with 13 bases lying between them. Germline lookup yields CDR1 LGHDT and CDR2 YNNKEL (reference sequence). CDR3 sequence reads: CASSQDAAALYNEQFF. DNA of the CDR3: TGTGCCAGCAGCCAAGACGCAGCGGCGTTATACAATGAGCAGTTCTTC.